The 31 T cell receptor beta chains listed next were all sequenced from one sample in a study of T cells after yellow fever vaccination. From the 5' RACE reads, TCRdb called clonotypes with MiXCR, one entry per CDR3 protein. The table has 280,000 or so distinct CDR3 sequences, around 9.3% seen once. The sample consisted of CD4+ T cells sorted from PBMCs, taken 5 days after the yellow fever booster vaccination. These receptors were taken from a man aged 18 to 30 who received the YFV17D yellow fever vaccine.

This clonotype has a count of ten or more. The V and J genes are TRBV20-1 and TRBJ2-3; D not certain. V gave up 6 bases and J gave up 6 bases, with 13 bases separating them. The CDR3 length is 12 residues. The germline V gene has CDR1 DFQATT and CDR2 SNEGSKA (reference sequence). DNA of the CDR3: TGCAGTGCGGACGGTTACGGGGATACGCAGTATTTT. It is translated as CSADGYGDTQYF.

This clonotype was counted many times. The rearrangement links TRBV29-1 to TRBJ1-5; D gene unclear. Germline values: CDR1 SQVTM, CDR2 ANQGSEA. V was shortened by 7 bases and J by 7 bases, with 14 bases between the two germline ends. The CDR3 has 12 residues. DNA for the CDR3: TGCAGCGCCCAACCTGCGGGGCAGCCCCAGCATTTT. Translated, it gives CSAQPAGQPQHF.

Many counts were recorded for this clonotype. The rearrangement uses TRBV11-2 and TRBJ2-1; tentatively, D is TRBD2 (6 bases). Germline values: CDR1 SGHAT, CDR2 FQNNGV. The CDR3 sequence is 15 residues long. With 3 bases removed from V and 0 bases from J, the gap between germline ends came to 9 bases. The CDR3 DNA reads as TGTGCCAGCAGCTTTGGGGGGAGCTCCTACAATGAGCAGTTCTTC. Translating it yields CASSFGGSSYNEQFF.

This rearrangement joins TRBV19 to TRBJ1-4; a weak D match, TRBD1 (5 bases). The CDR3 totals 13 residues. Per the germline V gene, CDR1 is LNHDA and CDR2 is SQIVND (reference sequence). Deletions cut 3 bases from V and 10 bases from J, with 12 bases between. CDR3 in DNA: TGTGCCAGTAGTATCCAGCGCGGGGGAAAACTGTTTTTT. As protein: CASSIQRGGKLFF.

This clonotype was counted ten times or more. The chain uses TRBV12-3 or TRBV12-4 and TRBJ1-2; 10 bases are a match to TRBD1. This CDR3 has 13 amino acids. Trimming cost V 6 bases and J 7 bases; bases outside gene matches: 5. In DNA form, the CDR3 reads TGTGCCAGCAGCCGGGACAGGGGTCGTGGCTACACCTTC. It specifies CASSRDRGRGYTF.

This clonotype was counted at least ten times. This rearrangement joins TRBV9 to TRBJ1-5; the D gene is possibly TRBD1 (5 bases). CDR1 is SGDLS, CDR2 YYNGEE, per germline. This CDR3 has 15 amino acids. With 1 base removed from V and 0 bases from J, the gap between germline ends came to 8 bases. CDR3 DNA sequence: TGTGCCAGCAGCGTACAGGGAGCTAGCAATCAGCCCCAGCATTTT. It specifies CASSVQGASNQPQHF.

This clonotype appeared many times. CDR3 loop: CSASRVGWTEAFF. CDR3 nucleotide sequence: TGCAGTGCTAGTCGGGTAGGGTGGACTGAAGCTTTCTTT. The chain has TRBV20-1 and TRBJ1-1, with D uncertain. The V gene's germline CDR1 is DFQATT and CDR2 SNEGSKA (reference sequence). The CDR3 runs 13 residues. With 3 bases removed from V and 5 bases from J, the gap between germline ends came to 13 bases.

This clonotype was seen more than once but under ten times. The chain has TRBV2 and TRBJ1-4; D is unresolved. The length of the CDR3 is 12 residues. CDR1 is SNHLY, CDR2 FYNNEI, per germline. The V end lost 7 bases, the J end lost 10 bases, and 13 bases lay between the germline ends. Here the CDR3 DNA reads TGTGCCAGCATCCCAGCCCGGGGAAAACTGTTTTTT. Amino acid sequence: CASIPARGKLFF.

The rearrangement joins TRBV7-9 to TRBJ2-7, with 7 bases lining up with TRBD2. Germline CDR1 reads SEHNR; CDR2 reads FQNEAQ (reference sequence). The CDR3 length is 15 residues. The V segment lost 4 bases and the J segment 2 bases; nucleotides outside the gene matches: 8. CDR3 sequence reads: CASSSTGTTAYEQYF. DNA of the CDR3: TGTGCCAGCAGCTCGACCGGGACTACCGCCTACGAGCAGTACTTC.

In this sample, this clonotype turned up a few times. The chain combines TRBV7-9 with TRBJ2-3, with TRBD2 as a possible D gene (6 bases). Deletions cut 4 bases from V and 0 bases from J, with 17 bases between. The CDR3 consists of 17 residues. The germline V gene has CDR1 SEHNR and CDR2 FQNEAQ (reference sequence). In DNA, the CDR3 is TGTGCCAGCAGCTGGAGGGCAAGGGTAGCTAGCACAGATACGCAGTATTTT. Encoded protein: CASSWRARVASTDTQYF.

The chain is built from TRBV7-9 and TRBJ1-2; TRBD1 aligns across 7 bases. This CDR3 is 13 amino acids long. Germline CDR1 is SEHNR and CDR2 is FQNEAQ (reference sequence). V was pared by 1 base and J by 8 bases, with 4 bases of the junction left unmatched. The CDR3 bases are TGTGCCAGCAGCTTAGTGCAGGGGGAAGGCTACACCTTC. Amino acids: CASSLVQGEGYTF.

This clonotype appeared a few times. V and J are TRBV20-1 and TRBJ1-2; 8 bases are shared with TRBD1. CDR1 and CDR2 (germline): DFQATT, SNEGSKA (reference sequence). V lost 6 bases to trimming and J lost 8 bases; unmatched junction nucleotides: 14. The CDR3 length is 14 residues. The CDR3: CSALNPGTGGGYTF. The CDR3 DNA reads as TGCAGTGCCCTAAACCCCGGGACAGGCGGAGGCTACACCTTC.

This clonotype came up a few times. V and J are TRBV5-6 and TRBJ1-5; D uncertain. There are 16 residues in the CDR3. V shed 2 bases and J shed 1 base, with 13 bases lying between them. Germline V lookup: CDR1 SGHDT, CDR2 YYEEEE. CDR3 in amino acids: CASSFYGQGSNQPQHF. DNA of the CDR3: TGTGCCAGCAGCTTTTACGGCCAAGGGAGCAATCAGCCCCAGCATTTT.

At least ten counts were recorded for this clonotype. The CDR3, as DNA: TGTGCCAGCAGTTTAATGGGGTATGGCTACACCTTC. Encoded protein: CASSLMGYGYTF. The V gene is TRBV28, the J gene TRBJ1-2; the D is unclear. CDR1 is MDHEN and CDR2 is SYDVKM in the germline V gene. V was cut by 2 bases and J by 5 bases, with 6 bases left in between. The CDR3 has 12 amino acids.

The rearrangement joins TRBV18 to TRBJ1-2; possibly TRBD1 for D (5 bases). This CDR3 has 14 residues. V was trimmed by 3 bases and J by 4 bases, leaving 12 bases between them. Germline CDR1 KGHSH, CDR2 LQKENI. CDR3 sequence: CASSPSGAGYGYTF. The DNA for the CDR3 is TGTGCCAGCTCACCGTCTGGGGCGGGCTATGGCTACACCTTC.

This clonotype turned up a few times. V and J are TRBV7-2 and TRBJ2-5; 11 bases align to TRBD2. This CDR3 is built from 14 residues. Looked up from germline, CDR1 is SGHTA and CDR2 is FQGNSA. The trim removed 10 bases at V and 4 bases at J, leaving 8 bases unmatched. CDR3 in amino acids: CATIAGGSLETQYF. CDR3 coding DNA: TGTGCCACCATAGCGGGGGGGTCGCTAGAGACCCAGTACTTC.

The table lists this clonotype with many counts. V usage is TRBV15 and J usage is TRBJ2-3, with 14 bases that match TRBD2. Trimming took 5 bases from V and 2 from J; bases not matched to a gene: 12. The CDR3 covers 19 residues. Germline V gene data show CDR1 as LNHNV and CDR2 as YYDKDF (reference sequence). CDR3 protein: CATSHPRLAGGRVTDTQYF. In DNA form, the CDR3 reads TGTGCCACCAGCCATCCGAGACTAGCGGGGGGGCGAGTCACAGATACGCAGTATTTT.

This clonotype has a handful of counts. This chain uses TRBV12-3 or TRBV12-4 with TRBJ2-3; maybe TRBD2 (6 bases). The germline V and J ends were trimmed by 5 bases and 13 bases, with 16 bases remaining between them. The CDR3 extends over 12 amino acids. The CDR3 loop reads CASSGLTGEEYF. As DNA, the CDR3 is TGTGCCAGCAGTGGTCTAACGGGGGAAGAGTATTTT.

V usage is TRBV6-4 and J usage is TRBJ2-3; possibly TRBD2 for D (7 bases). V gave up 0 bases and J gave up 5 bases, with 12 bases separating them. CDR3 length equals 15 residues. CDR1 and CDR2 (germline): MRHNA, SNTAGT. CDR3 sequence reads: CASSDSGGAVDTQYF. The CDR3 coding sequence is TGTGCCAGCAGTGACTCGGGGGGGGCTGTAGATACGCAGTATTTT.

This clonotype was counted only a few times. The genes are TRBV15 and TRBJ2-5; weak D call: TRBD1 (6 bases). Germline V gives CDR1 LNHNV, CDR2 YYDKDF (reference sequence). Trimming pared 7 bases from V and 5 bases from J, leaving 17 bases between. The CDR3 consists of 14 residues. CDR3 DNA: TGTGCCACCAACCCCGACAGGTCCAGGGAGACCCAGTACTTC. This codes for CATNPDRSRETQYF.

Details on this clonotype: It may be a read error: a sequence one base away is much more abundant. This sequence joins TRBV6-1 and TRBJ2-5; 7 nucleotides align to TRBD2. This CDR3 is 14 amino acids long. Trimming removed 8 bases from V and 1 base from J; junction bases left unmatched: 7. CDR1 is MNHNS, CDR2 SASEGT, per germline. The CDR3 bases are TGTGCCAGCGGGAGGGGCCGGATCCAAGAGACCCAGTACTTC. It translates to CASGRGRIQETQYF.

The chain combines TRBV2 with TRBJ2-4; TRBD2 agrees at 7 bases. The trim removed 5 bases at V and 14 bases at J, leaving 12 bases unmatched. Germline values: CDR1 SNHLY, CDR2 FYNNEI. The CDR3 spans 13 residues. CDR3 sequence: CASSRDYPRREYF. As DNA, the CDR3 is TGTGCCAGCAGTCGGGACTACCCTAGAAGGGAGTACTTC. The complete variable domain, with remaining parts taken from reference TRBV2 and TRBJ2-4, reads EPEVTQTPSHQVTQMGQEVILRCVPISNHLYFYWYRQILGQKVEFLVSFYNNEISEKSEIFDDQFSVERPDGSNFTLKIRSTKLEDSAMYFCASSRDYPRREYFGAGTRLSVL.

In its sample, this clonotype was seen many times. This sequence joins TRBV7-3 and TRBJ2-3, with a tentative D call TRBD2 (6 bases). The CDR3 runs 14 residues. Germline loops: CDR1 SGHTA, CDR2 FQGTGA. The V gene lost 4 bases and the J gene lost 5 bases, with 13 bases spanning the gap. The CDR3 nucleotides read TGTGCCAGCAGCTCCCCCGGGGGAGGAGATACGCAGTATTTT. This encodes CASSSPGGGDTQYF.

This clonotype came up a few times. The gene calls are TRBV25-1 and TRBJ2-3; 9 nucleotides match TRBD1. The V gene end was trimmed by 5 bases and the J gene end by 4 bases; junction bases not matched to a gene: 4. This CDR3 comprises 14 residues. Germline V gene data show CDR1 as MGHDK and CDR2 as SYGVNS. CDR3 sequence (DNA): TGTGCCAGCAGTTGGACAGGGGCCCCAGATACGCAGTATTTT. It codes for CASSWTGAPDTQYF.

The V gene is TRBV6-2 or TRBV6-3, the J gene TRBJ1-1, with TRBD1 matching over 7 bases. CDR1 is MNHEY, CDR2 SVGEGT, per germline. V trimming: 6 bases; J trimming: 6 bases; junction bases outside the gene matches: 4. The CDR3 contains 12 residues. In DNA form, the CDR3 reads TGTGCCAGCAGAAAGGGGGCCGCTGAAGCTTTCTTT. Residues: CASRKGAAEAFF.

This clonotype was seen more than once but under ten times. The chain links TRBV4-3 to TRBJ2-3, with TRBD2 matching 8 bases. V shed 3 bases and J 4 bases; nucleotides not matched to a gene: 9. CDR3 length: 16 amino acids. Per the germline V gene, CDR1 is LGHNA and CDR2 is YSLEER. The CDR3 DNA reads as TGCGCCAGCAGCCAGGGTAGGCGGGGGGACCCAGATACGCAGTATTTT. This gives the protein CASSQGRRGDPDTQYF.

This chain links TRBV6-5 with TRBJ2-7, with 12 bases identical to TRBD2. The CDR3 contains 17 residues. V was clipped by 7 bases and J by 2 bases; unmatched bases: 12. The germline CDR1 and CDR2 sequences are MNHEY and SVGAGI. The DNA of the CDR3 is TGTGCCAGCACCCCTTATCCACCTAGCGGGGGGGCCTACGAGCAGTACTTC. This translates into CASTPYPPSGGAYEQYF.

The chain uses TRBV20-1 and TRBJ2-3; 7 bases line up with TRBD2. Germline trimming cut 1 base from V and 5 bases from J; bases unmatched to any gene: 6. This CDR3 is 14 amino acids long. The germline CDR1 and CDR2 sequences are DFQATT and SNEGSKA (reference sequence). CDR3 DNA: TGCAGTGCTAGAGGAGCGGGGCGAAAAGATACGCAGTATTTT. The encoded protein is CSARGAGRKDTQYF.

The J gene is TRBJ2-2, the V gene TRBV20-1; the D gene is possibly TRBD2 (5 bases). CDR3 length equals 15 residues. Germline V gives CDR1 DFQATT, CDR2 SNEGSKA (reference sequence). Trimming removed 0 bases from V and 1 base from J, with 9 bases in between. The CDR3 loop reads CSARDTLGNTGELFF. CDR3 DNA: TGCAGTGCTAGAGATACACTAGGGAACACCGGGGAGCTGTTTTTT.

This clonotype showed up just a few times. V usage is TRBV28 and J usage is TRBJ2-5; a possible D gene is TRBD2 (6 bases). V was shortened by 4 bases and J by 2 bases, with 17 bases between the two germline ends. Per the germline V gene, CDR1 is MDHEN and CDR2 is SYDVKM. The CDR3 covers 16 residues. CDR3 residues: CASSSLPGASQETQYF. In nucleotides, the CDR3 is TGTGCCAGCAGTTCTTTACCGGGAGCCTCTCAAGAGACCCAGTACTTC.

This clonotype was recorded at least ten times. The chain combines TRBV2 with TRBJ2-5; D remains ambiguous. V shed 3 bases and J shed 5 bases, with 13 bases lying between them. Germline V CDR1 and CDR2: SNHLY, FYNNEI. This CDR3 contains 14 residues. The CDR3 here is CASSEVVPKETQYF. CDR3 in DNA: TGTGCCAGCAGTGAGGTAGTCCCCAAGGAGACCCAGTACTTC.